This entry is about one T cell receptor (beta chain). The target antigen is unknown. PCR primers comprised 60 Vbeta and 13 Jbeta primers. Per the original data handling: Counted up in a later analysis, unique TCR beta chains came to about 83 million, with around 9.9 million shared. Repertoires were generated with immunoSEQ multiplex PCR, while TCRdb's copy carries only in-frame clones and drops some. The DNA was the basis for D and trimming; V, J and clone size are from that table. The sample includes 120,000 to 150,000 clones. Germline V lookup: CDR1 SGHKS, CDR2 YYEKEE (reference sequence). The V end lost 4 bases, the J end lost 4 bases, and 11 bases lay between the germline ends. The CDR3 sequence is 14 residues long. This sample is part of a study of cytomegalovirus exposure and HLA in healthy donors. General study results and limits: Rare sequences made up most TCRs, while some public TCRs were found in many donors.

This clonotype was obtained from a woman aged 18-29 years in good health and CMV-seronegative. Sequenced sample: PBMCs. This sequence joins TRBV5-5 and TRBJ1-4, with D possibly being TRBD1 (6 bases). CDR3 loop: CASSRSGDNEKLFF. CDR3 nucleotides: TGTGCCAGCAGCCGATCAGGGGATAATGAAAAACTGTTTTTT.